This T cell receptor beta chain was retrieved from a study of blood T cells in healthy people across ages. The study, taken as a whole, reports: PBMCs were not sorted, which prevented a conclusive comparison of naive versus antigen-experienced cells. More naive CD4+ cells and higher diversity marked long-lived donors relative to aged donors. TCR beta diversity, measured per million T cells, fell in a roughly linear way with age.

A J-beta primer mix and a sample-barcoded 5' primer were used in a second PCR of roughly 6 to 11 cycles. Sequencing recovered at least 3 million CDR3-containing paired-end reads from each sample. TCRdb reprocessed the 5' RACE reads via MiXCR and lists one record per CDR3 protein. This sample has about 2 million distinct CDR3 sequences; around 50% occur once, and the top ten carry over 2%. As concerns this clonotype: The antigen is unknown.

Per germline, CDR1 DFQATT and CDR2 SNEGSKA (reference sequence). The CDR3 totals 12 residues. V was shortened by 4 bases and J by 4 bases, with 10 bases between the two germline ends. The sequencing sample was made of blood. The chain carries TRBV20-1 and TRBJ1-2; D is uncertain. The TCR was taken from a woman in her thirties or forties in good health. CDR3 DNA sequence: TGCAGTGCTATAAGACGGTCCTATGGCTACACCTTC. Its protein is CSAIRRSYGYTF.